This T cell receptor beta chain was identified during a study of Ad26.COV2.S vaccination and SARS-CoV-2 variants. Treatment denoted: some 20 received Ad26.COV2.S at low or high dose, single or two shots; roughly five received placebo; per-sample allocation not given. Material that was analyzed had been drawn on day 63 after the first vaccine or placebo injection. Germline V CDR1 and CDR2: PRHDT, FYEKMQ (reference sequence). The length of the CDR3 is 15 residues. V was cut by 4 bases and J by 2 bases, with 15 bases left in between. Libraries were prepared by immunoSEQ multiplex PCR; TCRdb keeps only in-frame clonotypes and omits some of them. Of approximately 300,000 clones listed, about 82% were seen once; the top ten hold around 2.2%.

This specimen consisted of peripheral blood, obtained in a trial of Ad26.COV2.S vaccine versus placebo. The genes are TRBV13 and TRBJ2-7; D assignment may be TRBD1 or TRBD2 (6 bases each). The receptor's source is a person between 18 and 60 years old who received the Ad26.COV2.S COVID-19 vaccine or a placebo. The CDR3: CASSSASGAPYEQYF. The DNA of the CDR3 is TGTGCCAGCAGCTCCGCCTCGGGGGCCCCCTACGAGCAGTACTTC.